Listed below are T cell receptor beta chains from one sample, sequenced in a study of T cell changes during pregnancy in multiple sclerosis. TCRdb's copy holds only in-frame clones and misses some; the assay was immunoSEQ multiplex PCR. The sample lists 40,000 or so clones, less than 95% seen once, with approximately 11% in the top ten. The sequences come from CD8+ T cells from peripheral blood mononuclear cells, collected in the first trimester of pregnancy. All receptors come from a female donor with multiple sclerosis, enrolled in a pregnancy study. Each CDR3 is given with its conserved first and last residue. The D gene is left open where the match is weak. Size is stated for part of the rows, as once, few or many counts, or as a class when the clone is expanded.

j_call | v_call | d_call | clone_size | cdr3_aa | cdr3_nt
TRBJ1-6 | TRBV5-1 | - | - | CASSLVVRDNSPLHF | TGCGCCAGCAGCTTGGTGGTGAGAGATAATTCACCCCTCCACTTT
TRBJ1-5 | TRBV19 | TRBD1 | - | CASSVVRTGGNQPQHF | TGTGCCAGTAGTGTCGTCAGGACAGGGGGTAATCAGCCCCAGCATTTT
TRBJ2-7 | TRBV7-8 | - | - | CASSQDRTRSYEQYF | TGTGCCAGCAGCCAGGACAGAACACGCTCCTACGAGCAGTACTTC
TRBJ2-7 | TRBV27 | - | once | CASRGGWGPTIRTSYEQYF | TGTGCCAGCCGAGGGGGTTGGGGACCGACAATACGAACTTCCTACGAGCAGTACTTC
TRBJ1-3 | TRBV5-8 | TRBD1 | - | CASSSRYPRDRVTGNTIYF | TGTGCCAGCAGCTCTAGATACCCCCGGGACAGGGTTACTGGAAACACCATATATTTT
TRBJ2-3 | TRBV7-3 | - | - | CASSFPRRTDTQYF | TGTGCCAGCAGCTTTCCTAGACGCACAGATACGCAGTATTTT
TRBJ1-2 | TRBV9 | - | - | CASSVREFGTIYGYTF | TGTGCCAGCAGCGTGCGGGAGTTCGGGACTATCTATGGCTACACCTTC
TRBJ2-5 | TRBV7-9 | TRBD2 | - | CASSYLGGTSRETQYF | TGTGCCAGCAGCTATCTCGGGGGGACCTCTCGAGAGACCCAGTACTTC
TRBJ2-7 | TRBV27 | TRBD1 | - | CASKSRTGFDEQYF | TGTGCCAGCAAATCCCGGACAGGGTTCGACGAGCAGTACTTC
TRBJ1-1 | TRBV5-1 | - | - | CASSEYPTGTEAFF | TGCGCCAGCAGCGAGTACCCAACCGGCACTGAAGCTTTCTTT
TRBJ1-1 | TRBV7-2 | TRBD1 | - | CASSIRGTGAWVRNTEAFF | TGTGCCAGCAGCATACGCGGGACAGGAGCCTGGGTGAGGAACACTGAAGCTTTCTTT
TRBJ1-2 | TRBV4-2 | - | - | CASSRTPGTPRYGYTF | TGTGCCAGCAGCCGGACTCCCGGGACACCCCGCTATGGCTACACCTTC
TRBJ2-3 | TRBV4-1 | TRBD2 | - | CASSHVGLAEGADTQYF | TGCGCCAGCAGCCATGTGGGACTAGCAGAGGGGGCCGATACGCAGTATTTT
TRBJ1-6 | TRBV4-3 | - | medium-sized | CASSQDSGTSSPLHF | TGCGCCAGCAGCCAAGATTCCGGGACTAGCTCACCCCTCCACTTT
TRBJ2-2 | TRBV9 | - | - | CASSGGAGDKELFF | TGTGCCAGCAGCGGGGGGGCGGGGGATAAGGAGCTGTTTTTT
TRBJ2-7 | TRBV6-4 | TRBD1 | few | CASSAETGGSYEQYF | TGTGCCAGCAGTGCCGAGACAGGGGGCAGCTACGAGCAGTACTTC
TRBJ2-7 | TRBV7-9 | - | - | CASSPTSSYEQYF | TGTGCCAGCAGCCCAACTTCCTCCTACGAGCAGTACTTC
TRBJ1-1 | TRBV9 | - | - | CASSPGGGMNTEAFF | TGTGCCAGCAGCCCCGGCGGAGGGATGAACACTGAAGCTTTCTTT
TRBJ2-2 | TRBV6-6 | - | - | CASSLSTGELFF | TGTGCCAGCAGTCTATCCACCGGGGAGCTGTTTTTT
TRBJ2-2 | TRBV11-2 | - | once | CASSLEAQLVIGTGELFF | TGTGCCAGCAGCTTAGAAGCACAGTTAGTCATAGGCACCGGGGAGCTGTTTTTT
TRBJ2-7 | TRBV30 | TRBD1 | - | CAWSWQGAAEQYF | TGTGCCTGGAGTTGGCAGGGGGCGGCCGAGCAGTACTTC
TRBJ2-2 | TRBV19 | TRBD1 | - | CASIRQGYTGELFF | TGTGCCAGTATCAGACAGGGTTACACCGGGGAGCTGTTTTTT
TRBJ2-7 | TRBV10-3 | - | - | CATQDISYEQYF | TGTGCCACCCAGGACATCTCCTACGAGCAGTACTTC
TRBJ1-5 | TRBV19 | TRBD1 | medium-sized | CASSSYRDRVIQPQHF | TGTGCCAGTAGTTCCTACCGGGACAGGGTCATTCAGCCCCAGCATTTT
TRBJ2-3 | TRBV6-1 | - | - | CASSEMEGSTDTQYF | TGTGCCAGCAGTGAAATGGAGGGGAGCACAGATACGCAGTATTTT
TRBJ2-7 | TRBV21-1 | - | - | CASSRKRGGSSYEQYF | TGTGCCAGCAGCCGCAAAAGGGGCGGATCTTCCTACGAGCAGTACTTC
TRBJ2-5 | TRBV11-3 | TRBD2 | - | CASSSSGTKTQYF | TGTGCCAGCAGCTCTAGCGGGACAAAGACCCAGTACTTC
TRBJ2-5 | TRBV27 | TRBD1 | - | CASSLYRGDSEETQYF | TGTGCCAGCAGTTTATACAGGGGGGACTCGGAAGAGACCCAGTACTTC
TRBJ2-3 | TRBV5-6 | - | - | CASSLPGYTDTQYF | TGTGCCAGCAGCTTGCCGGGGTACACAGATACGCAGTATTTT
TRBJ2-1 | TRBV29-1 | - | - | CSVDAGRAYYNEQFF | TGCAGCGTTGACGCGGGACGGGCTTACTACAATGAGCAGTTCTTC
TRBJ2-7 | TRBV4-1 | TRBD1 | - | CASSHPDRGPYEQYF | TGCGCCAGCAGCCACCCGGACAGGGGTCCCTACGAGCAGTACTTC
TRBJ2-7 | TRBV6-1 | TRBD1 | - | CASSSDRDDEQYF | TGTGCCAGCAGTTCAGACAGGGACGACGAGCAGTACTTC